These 18 T cell receptor beta chains came from one sample sequenced in a study of blood T cell repertoires in COVID-19. The assay was immunoSEQ multiplex PCR, and TCRdb's table has in-frame clones only and misses some. The sample lists 95,000 to 150,000 clones, around 88% occurring once. Source material: peripheral blood. The receptor source for this set is a woman in her fifties or sixties with active or convalescent COVID-19.

This sequence joins TRBV19 and TRBJ2-1; TRBD2 matches at 11 bases. This CDR3 contains 16 residues. Germline loops: CDR1 LNHDA, CDR2 SQIVND (reference sequence). V lost 4 bases to trimming and J lost 7 bases; unmatched junction nucleotides: 9. In DNA form, the CDR3 reads TGTGCCAGTAGTACACTTAGCGGGAGGGCCGTTAATGAGCAGTTCTTC. Amino acids: CASSTLSGRAVNEQFF.

The V call is TRBV28, the J call TRBJ2-7, with no clear D. Germline V gene lookup returns CDR1 MDHEN and CDR2 SYDVKM. The CDR3 loop spans 16 amino acids. Trimming shortened V by 4 bases and J by 3 bases, and 19 bases separated the two germline ends. CDR3 bases: TGTGCCAGCAGTTCCGGAACGGTCGTGAGGTACTACGAGCAGTACTTC. Translated: CASSSGTVVRYYEQYF.

This clone was detected a few times. V usage is TRBV7-9 and J usage is TRBJ2-5, with D uncertain. There are 11 residues in the CDR3. Germline CDR1 SEHNR, CDR2 FQNEAQ (reference sequence). Between the trimmed V and J ends, which lost 8 bases and 5 bases, there was a span of 9 bases. Here the CDR3 DNA reads TGTGCCAGCGCTAGGTCTGAGACCCAGTACTTC. Protein sequence: CASARSETQYF.

This chain connects TRBV4-2 to TRBJ2-1; 12 bases fit TRBD2. Germline V gene sequence: CDR1 LGHNA, CDR2 YNFKEQ. V lost 1 base to trimming and J lost 4 bases; unmatched junction nucleotides: 5. The CDR3 length is 17 residues. CDR3 sequence: CASSQGTSGISYNEQFF. In DNA form, the CDR3 reads TGTGCCAGCAGCCAAGGGACTAGCGGGATTTCGTACAATGAGCAGTTCTTC.

V and J are TRBV6-5 and TRBJ1-6; D ambiguous. The V end lost 2 bases, the J end lost 0 bases, and 8 bases lay between the germline ends. CDR1 is MNHEY and CDR2 is SVGAGI in the germline V gene. The CDR3 length is 16 residues. CDR3 region: CASSYADNSYNSPLHF. Here the CDR3 DNA reads TGTGCCAGCAGTTACGCGGATAACTCCTATAATTCACCCCTCCACTTT.

This clone has only a few counts. The V call is TRBV7-2, the J call TRBJ2-3; D is ambiguous. CDR1 is SGHTA, CDR2 FQGNSA, per germline. V lost 1 base to trimming and J lost 3 bases, with 11 bases between them. The CDR3 has 15 residues. This chain's CDR3 is CASSLGMLQTDTQYF. The CDR3 nucleotides read TGTGCCAGCAGCTTAGGAATGCTGCAGACAGATACGCAGTATTTT.

V gene TRBV7-9 combines with J gene TRBJ1-3; a weak D match, TRBD1 (5 bases). The CDR3 extends over 14 amino acids. Trimming cost V 5 bases and J 1 base, with 9 bases left between them. Germline V gene data show CDR1 as SEHNR and CDR2 as FQNEAQ (reference sequence). CDR3 coding DNA: TGTGCCAGCAGCCTCAGACAGTCTGGAAACACCATATATTTT. Protein product: CASSLRQSGNTIYF.

This clone came up once. The rearrangement links TRBV19 to TRBJ2-3, with a tentative D call TRBD1 (6 bases). This CDR3 has 13 residues. CDR1 and CDR2 from the germline V gene are LNHDA and SQIVND (reference sequence). V lost 6 bases and J 3 bases, leaving 10 bases between the germline ends. This CDR3 reads CASSQQGTDTQYF. Here the CDR3 DNA reads TGTGCCAGTAGCCAACAGGGTACAGATACGCAGTATTTT.

The chain is built from TRBV24-1 and TRBJ2-3, with D maybe TRBD2 (5 bases). Trimming took off 3 bases at V and 6 bases at J, with 15 bases between the two ends. The CDR3 is 15 amino acids. Germline V lookup: CDR1 KGHDR, CDR2 SFDVKD. The CDR3 region has the DNA TGTGCCACCAGTGATGAACGGGGTCTAGTCGATACGCAGTATTTT. Its translation: CATSDERGLVDTQYF.

The chain combines TRBV19 with TRBJ1-1; perhaps TRBD1 as D (5 bases). The germline V gene has CDR1 LNHDA and CDR2 SQIVND (reference sequence). V was shortened by 11 bases and J by 5 bases, with 12 bases between the two germline ends. This CDR3 spans 11 amino acids. The CDR3 DNA reads as TGTGCCGCGGGGCGCCGGACTGAAGCTTTCTTT. The encoded protein is CAAGRRTEAFF.

The CDR3 loop reads CASSSSSSGTPYNEQFF. In DNA form, the CDR3 reads TGTGCCAGCAGTTCCTCTTCTAGCGGGACTCCCTACAATGAGCAGTTCTTC. This rearrangement joins TRBV27 to TRBJ2-1; 9 bases line up with TRBD2. The CDR3 length is 17 residues. The ends lost 4 bases at V and 2 bases at J; junction bases unmatched: 9. Germline lookup yields CDR1 MNHEY and CDR2 SMNVEV (reference sequence).

The chain links TRBV21-1 to TRBJ2-3; the table's TRBD2 call for D was not verified on the DNA. TRBV21-1 is given as a pseudogene. This CDR3 is 16 amino acids long. CDR3 DNA: TGTGCCAGCAGTTTTAGCGGGAGGGCTCTCACAGATACGCAGTATTTT. Its protein is CASSFSGRALTDTQYF.

The chain has TRBV12-3 or TRBV12-4 and TRBJ1-1; D unclear. V was cut by 3 bases and J by 3 bases, with 8 bases left in between. The CDR3 covers 13 residues. The CDR3 region is CASSFWEDTEAFF. For the CDR3, the DNA is TGTGCCAGCAGTTTCTGGGAGGACACTGAAGCTTTCTTT.

V usage is TRBV4-1 and J usage is TRBJ2-3; D might be TRBD1 (6 bases). From germline, CDR1 is MGHRA and CDR2 YSYEKL. The CDR3 loop spans 17 amino acids. Trimming cost V 3 bases and J 2 bases, with 18 bases left between them. Here the CDR3 reads CASSQYLVGGSTDTQYF. The CDR3 DNA reads as TGCGCCAGCAGCCAGTATCTAGTAGGGGGATCCACAGATACGCAGTATTTT.

The chain uses TRBV5-1 and TRBJ2-2; D perhaps matches TRBD1 (6 bases). This CDR3 is built from 14 residues. With 7 bases removed from V and 9 bases from J, the gap between germline ends came to 19 bases. The germline V gene encodes CDR1 SGHRS and CDR2 YFSETQ. The DNA of the CDR3 is TGCGCCAGCGGCCGGGACGGGACATTGCGGGAGCTGTTTTTT. Translation: CASGRDGTLRELFF.

The rearrangement joins TRBV7-9 to TRBJ1-1; TRBD1 aligns across 7 bases. The CDR3 has 15 residues. V lost 1 base and J lost 5; bases outside the gene matches: 7. Germline values: CDR1 SEHNR, CDR2 FQNEAQ (reference sequence). The CDR3 spells CASSLGRGLRTEAFF. Written as DNA, the CDR3 is TGTGCCAGCAGCTTAGGTAGGGGGCTGAGGACTGAAGCTTTCTTT.

This clone was counted a few times. The chain recombines TRBV7-3 with TRBJ2-5; 7 nucleotides match TRBD2. Germline lookup yields CDR1 SGHTA and CDR2 FQGTGA. The CDR3 has 14 amino acids. V dropped 5 bases and J dropped 2; count of bases not matched to a gene: 5. CDR3 protein: CASSISGTQETQYF. CDR3 nucleotides: TGTGCCAGCAGCATAAGCGGGACGCAAGAGACCCAGTACTTC.

V usage is TRBV4-3 and J usage is TRBJ2-5; D is unclear. Trimming pared 0 bases from V and 0 bases from J, leaving 5 bases between. Germline CDR1 and CDR2: LGHNA and YSLEER. This CDR3 is 14 amino acids long. The CDR3 loop reads CASSQEPDQETQYF. DNA for the CDR3: TGCGCCAGCAGCCAAGAACCAGACCAAGAGACCCAGTACTTC.